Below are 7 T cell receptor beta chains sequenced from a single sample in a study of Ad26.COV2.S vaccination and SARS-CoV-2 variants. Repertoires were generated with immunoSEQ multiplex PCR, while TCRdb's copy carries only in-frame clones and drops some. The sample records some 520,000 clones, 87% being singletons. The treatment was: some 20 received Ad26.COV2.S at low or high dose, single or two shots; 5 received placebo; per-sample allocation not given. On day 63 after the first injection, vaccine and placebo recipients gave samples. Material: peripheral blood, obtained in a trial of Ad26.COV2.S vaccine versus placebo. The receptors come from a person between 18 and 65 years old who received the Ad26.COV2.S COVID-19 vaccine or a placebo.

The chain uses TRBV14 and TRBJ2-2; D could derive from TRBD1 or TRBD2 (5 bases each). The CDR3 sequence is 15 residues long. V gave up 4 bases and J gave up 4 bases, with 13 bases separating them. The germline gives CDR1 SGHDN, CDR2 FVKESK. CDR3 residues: CASSPGRSGTGELFF. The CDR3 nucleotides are TGTGCCAGCAGCCCGGGACGGTCGGGCACCGGGGAGCTGTTTTTT.

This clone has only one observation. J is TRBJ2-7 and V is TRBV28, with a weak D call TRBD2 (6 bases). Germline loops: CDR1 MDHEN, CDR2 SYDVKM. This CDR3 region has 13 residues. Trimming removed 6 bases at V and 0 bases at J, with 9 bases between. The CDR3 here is CASRTRSSYEQYF. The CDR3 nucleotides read TGTGCCAGCAGGACTAGGAGCTCCTACGAGCAGTACTTC.

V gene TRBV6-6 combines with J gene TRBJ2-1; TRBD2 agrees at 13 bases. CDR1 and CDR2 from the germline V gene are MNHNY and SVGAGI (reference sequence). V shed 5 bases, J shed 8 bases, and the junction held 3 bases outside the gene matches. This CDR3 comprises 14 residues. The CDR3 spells CASSTSGRGDEQFF. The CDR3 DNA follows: TGTGCCAGCAGTACTAGCGGGAGGGGGGATGAGCAGTTCTTC.

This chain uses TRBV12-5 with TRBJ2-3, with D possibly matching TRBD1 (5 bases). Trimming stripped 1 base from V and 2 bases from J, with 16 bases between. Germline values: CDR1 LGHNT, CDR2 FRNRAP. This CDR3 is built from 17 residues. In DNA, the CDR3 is TGTGCTAGTGGTTTGGCAACCGGAACAGGAGACACAGATACGCAGTATTTT. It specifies CASGLATGTGDTDTQYF.

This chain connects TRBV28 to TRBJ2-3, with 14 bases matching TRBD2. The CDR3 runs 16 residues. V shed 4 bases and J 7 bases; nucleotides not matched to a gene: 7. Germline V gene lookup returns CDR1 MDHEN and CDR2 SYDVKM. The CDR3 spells CASSWPGTSGSNTQYF. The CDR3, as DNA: TGTGCCAGCAGTTGGCCCGGGACTAGCGGGAGTAATACGCAGTATTTT.

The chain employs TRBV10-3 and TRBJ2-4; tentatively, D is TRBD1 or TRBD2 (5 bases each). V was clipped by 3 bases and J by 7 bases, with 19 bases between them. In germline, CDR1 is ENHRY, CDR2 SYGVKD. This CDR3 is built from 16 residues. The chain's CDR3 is CAISDPRAYEGNIQYF. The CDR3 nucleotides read TGTGCCATCAGTGATCCCAGGGCCTATGAGGGGAACATTCAGTACTTC.

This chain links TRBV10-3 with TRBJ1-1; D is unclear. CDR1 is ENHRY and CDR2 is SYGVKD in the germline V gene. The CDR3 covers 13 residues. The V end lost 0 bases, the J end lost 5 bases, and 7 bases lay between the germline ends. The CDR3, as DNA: TGTGCCATCAGTGAGTCTTGGGAGACTGAAGCTTTCTTT. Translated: CAISESWETEAFF.